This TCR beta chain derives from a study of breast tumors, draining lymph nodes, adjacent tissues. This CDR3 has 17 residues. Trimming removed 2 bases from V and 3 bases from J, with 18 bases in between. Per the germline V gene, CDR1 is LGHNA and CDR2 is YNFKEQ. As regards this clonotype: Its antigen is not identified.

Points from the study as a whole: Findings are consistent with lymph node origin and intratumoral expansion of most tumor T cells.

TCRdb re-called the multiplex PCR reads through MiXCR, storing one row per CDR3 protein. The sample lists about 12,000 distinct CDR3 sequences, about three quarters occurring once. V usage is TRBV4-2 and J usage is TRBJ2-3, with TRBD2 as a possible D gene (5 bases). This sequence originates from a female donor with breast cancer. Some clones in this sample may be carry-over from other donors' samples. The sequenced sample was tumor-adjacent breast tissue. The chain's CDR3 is CASSQTQDSPITDTQYF. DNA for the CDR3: TGTGCCAGCAGCCAAACCCAGGACTCCCCGATTACAGATACGCAGTATTTT.